This T cell receptor beta chain was captured by sequencing in a study of cytomegalovirus exposure and HLA in healthy donors. Study-level results: Accurate HLA-A and HLA-B prediction from TCR beta sequences was reported for most subjects.

Note on this clone: Its antigen is still unknown.

The CDR3 sequence is 16 residues long. V lost 3 bases and J 5 bases, leaving 18 bases between the germline ends. The V gene's germline CDR1 is SGHKS and CDR2 YYEKEE (reference sequence). Amplification used 60 Vbeta primers and 13 Jbeta primers. The data were produced by immunoSEQ multiplex PCR, yet TCRdb's version contains in-frame clones alone and is incomplete. The table has around 69,000 clones, 70% seen once. The sequencing input was PBMCs. The chain links TRBV5-5 to TRBJ2-1; D is perhaps TRBD1 (6 bases). The clonotype originates from a woman aged 45 to 65 in good health and CMV-seropositive. CDR3 DNA sequence: TGTGCCAGCAGCTCCTACAGGGTAAATTTTGACAATGAGCAGTTCTTC. Amino acids: CASSSYRVNFDNEQFF.